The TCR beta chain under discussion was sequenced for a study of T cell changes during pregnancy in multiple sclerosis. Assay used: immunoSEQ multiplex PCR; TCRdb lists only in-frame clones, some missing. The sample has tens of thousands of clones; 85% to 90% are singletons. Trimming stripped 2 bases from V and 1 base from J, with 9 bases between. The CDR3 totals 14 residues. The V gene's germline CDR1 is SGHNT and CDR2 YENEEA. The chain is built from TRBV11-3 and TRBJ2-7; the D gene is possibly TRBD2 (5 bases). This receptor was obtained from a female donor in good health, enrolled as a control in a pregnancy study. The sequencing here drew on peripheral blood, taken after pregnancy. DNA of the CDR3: TGTGCCAGCAGCTTAATGGGAGTTTCCTACGAGCAGTACTTC. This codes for CASSLMGVSYEQYF.